Each of the 5 T cell receptor beta chains below was sequenced from the same sample in a study of cytomegalovirus exposure and HLA in healthy donors. This PCR relied on a set of 60 Vbeta primers and 13 Jbeta primers. Here immunoSEQ multiplex PCR was the method, and the copy in TCRdb shows in-frame clones only, minus some. The data contain about 160,000 clones, 60% to 85% of them singletons. The material sequenced was PBMCs. These receptors originate from a female donor in good health and CMV-seronegative.

The table lists this clone with a count of one. CDR3 DNA: TGTGCCAGCTCACCCCAGTTTTCCGGGGAGCTGTTTTTT. Protein: CASSPQFSGELFF. This chain links TRBV18 with TRBJ2-2, with no clear D. Germline V CDR1 and CDR2: KGHSH, LQKENI. V shed 3 bases and J shed 6 bases, with 8 bases lying between them. This CDR3 region has 13 residues.

This chain connects TRBV15 to TRBJ2-3; TRBD2 agrees at 9 bases. Germline lookup yields CDR1 LNHNV and CDR2 YYDKDF (reference sequence). The CDR3 is 14 amino acids. V lost 8 bases, J lost 0 bases, and 3 bases stayed unmatched. The CDR3 nucleotides read TGTGCCACCCTCGCGGGAGGGAGCACAGATACGCAGTATTTT. Its translation: CATLAGGSTDTQYF.

The chain recombines TRBV18 with TRBJ1-4; a weak D match, TRBD1 (5 bases). Trimming pared 3 bases from V and 7 bases from J, leaving 18 bases between. Germline V gene sequence: CDR1 KGHSH, CDR2 LQKENI. CDR3 size: 16 residues. CDR3 DNA: TGTGCCAGCTCACCGCTCCAGCGGCAGGGAGGTGAAAAACTGTTTTTT. This codes for CASSPLQRQGGEKLFF. Variable domain in full (rest from reference TRBV18 and TRBJ1-4): NAGVMQNPRHLVRRRGQEARLRCSPMKGHSHVYWYRQLPEEGLKFMVYLQKENIIDESGMPKERFSAEFPKEGPSILRIQQVVRGDSAAYFCASSPLQRQGGEKLFFGSGTQLSVL.

This clone was counted a few times. The chain uses TRBV9 and TRBJ2-6; TRBD1 matches 8 bases. Per the germline V gene, CDR1 is SGDLS and CDR2 is YYNGEE. J was trimmed by 0 bases and V by 0 bases; bases with no gene match: 5. This CDR3 is built from 18 residues. CDR3 nucleotides: TGTGCCAGCAGCGTAGCGGGACAGGTAGCCTCTGGGGCCAACGTCCTGACTTTC. This codes for CASSVAGQVASGANVLTF.

On this clone: Other DNA sequences within the sample encode an identical CDR3. This chain links TRBV7-2 with TRBJ1-5, with 9 bases identical to TRBD1. The germline V gene has CDR1 SGHTA and CDR2 FQGNSA. J lost 0 bases, V lost 5 bases, and 5 bases had no gene match. The CDR3 length is 16 residues. The CDR3, as DNA: TGTGCCAGCAGCCTGGGGACAGGGAATAGCAATCAGCCCCAGCATTTT. Translating gives CASSLGTGNSNQPQHF. Full variable domain (outside the CDR3, taken from reference TRBV7-2 and TRBJ1-5): GAGVSQSPSNKVTEKGKDVELRCDPISGHTALYWYRQSLGQGLEFLIYFQGNSAPDKSGLPSDRFSAERTGGSVSTLTIQRTQQEDSAVYLCASSLGTGNSNQPQHFGDGTRLSIL.